This TCR beta chain was recorded in a study of blood T cell repertoires in COVID-19. Study information: The analysed material was cDNA or gDNA that came from T cells, B-cell-depleted T cells, or PBMCs.

The data were produced by immunoSEQ multiplex PCR, yet TCRdb's version contains in-frame clones alone and is incomplete. The sample has more than 150,000 clones; about 79% are singletons. This clone was detected only a few times. The trim removed 4 bases at V and 5 bases at J, leaving 4 bases unmatched. Germline lookup yields CDR1 SGHKS and CDR2 YYEKEE (reference sequence). The CDR3 has 14 residues. Sequenced material: peripheral blood. The sequence derives from a woman between 50 and 59 years old with acute or convalescent COVID-19. The gene calls are TRBV5-5 and TRBJ1-4; 8 positions match TRBD1. For the CDR3, the DNA is TGTGCCAGCAGCCTCAGGGGGCAGAATGAAAAACTGTTTTTT. It specifies CASSLRGQNEKLFF.